The sequence of this T cell receptor (beta chain) was determined in a study of cytomegalovirus exposure and HLA in healthy donors. Looked up from germline, CDR1 is SNHLY and CDR2 is FYNNEI. V was pared by 3 bases and J by 3 bases, with 9 bases between. The CDR3 runs 15 residues. This clone was counted only a few times. 13 Jbeta primers and 60 Vbeta primers were used for the PCR. The data were produced by immunoSEQ multiplex PCR, yet TCRdb's version contains in-frame clones alone and is incomplete. The sample has 70,000 to 95,000 clones; 80% are singletons. Sequences were obtained from PBMCs. The V and J genes are TRBV2 and TRBJ2-6, with a possible D match to TRBD1 (7 bases). The TCR sequence derives from a man between 18 and 29 years old in good health and CMV-seronegative. The CDR3 loop reads CASSEQGGGANVLTF. The CDR3 region has the DNA TGTGCCAGCAGTGAGCAGGGGGGTGGGGCCAACGTCCTGACTTTC.